This T cell receptor (beta chain) was identified during a study of CD8+ T cells in alopecia areata. Germline V gene sequence: CDR1 SQVTM, CDR2 ANQGSEA. V lost 1 base to trimming and J lost 2 bases, with 9 bases between them. This CDR3 has 14 residues. Sequencing relied on a cDNA template that was reverse transcribed from extracted RNA. Assay: immunoSEQ multiplex PCR; the TCRdb copy retains only in-frame clones and omits some. The sample lists a few hundred thousand clones, roughly three fifths occurring once. The sequenced material came from CD8+ T cells sorted from blood. The chain couples TRBV29-1 to TRBJ2-1; D gene unclear. This TCR came from a human donor in good health. The CDR3 sequence is CSVEAGETYNEQFF. CDR3 in DNA: TGCAGCGTTGAAGCGGGTGAGACCTACAATGAGCAGTTCTTC.